This T cell receptor beta chain stems from a study of blood T cell repertoires in COVID-19. Study summary: Specimens from acute and convalescent COVID-19 originated in the United States, Italy and Spain. In each case, the material was cDNA or gDNA derived from T cells, B-cell-depleted T cells, or PBMCs.

The CDR3 runs to 11 residues. Germline lookup yields CDR1 DFQATT and CDR2 SNEGSKA (reference sequence). Per the study methods: Cell counts per sample came from amplifying reference gene primers. Method: immunoSEQ multiplex PCR; TCRdb's copy keeps in-frame clones and lacks some. The D gene and trimming were derived from the DNA, and the V and J assignments and clone size from that table. The profile covers just over 250,000 clones, with around nine tenths appearing a single time and about 9.8% taken by the ten largest. The sample was peripheral blood. J is TRBJ1-4 and V is TRBV20-1; no definite D call. The receptor's source is a man between 40 and 49 years old who had recovered from COVID-19. CDR3 bases: TGCAGCCTAGTCCGGAATGAAAAACTGTTTTTT. The encoded protein is CSLVRNEKLFF.